Shown below are 23 T cell receptor beta chains from a single sample sequenced in a study of T cell responses to AZD1222 COVID-19 vaccine. TCRdb's copy holds only in-frame clones and misses some; the assay was immunoSEQ multiplex PCR. The table has approximately 80,000 clones, about nine tenths seen once. Sequenced here: peripheral blood, sampled on day 0 of AZD1222 vaccination. The receptors come from an adult in good health.

This clone was counted only a few times. V usage is TRBV6-5 and J usage is TRBJ1-1; tentatively, D is TRBD1 (6 bases). Germline CDR1 reads MNHEY; CDR2 reads SVGAGI. V lost 4 bases to trimming and J lost 0 bases, with 15 bases between them. CDR3 size: 16 residues. CDR3 region: CASSSARGSVNTEAFF. In DNA form, the CDR3 reads TGTGCCAGCAGTTCGGCCAGGGGTTCGGTGAACACTGAAGCTTTCTTT.

The chain uses TRBV5-1 and TRBJ2-1, with a weak D call TRBD2 (6 bases). Per the germline V gene, CDR1 is SGHRS and CDR2 is YFSETQ. The CDR3 contains 16 residues. The V and J ends lost 0 bases and 5 bases respectively, with 15 bases between them. CDR3 protein: CASSLASGLGDNEQFF. CDR3 bases: TGCGCCAGCAGCTTGGCCTCGGGACTGGGGGACAATGAGCAGTTCTTC.

The CDR3 region is CASSLQAGGETDTQYF. CDR3 in DNA: TGTGCCAGCAGCTTACAAGCGGGGGGCGAGACAGATACGCAGTATTTT. This sequence joins TRBV7-3 and TRBJ2-3; 9 nucleotides agree with TRBD2. V shed 2 bases, J shed 3 bases, and the junction held 6 bases outside the gene matches. This CDR3 is 16 amino acids long. Germline-derived CDR1 and CDR2 are SGHTA and FQGTGA.

By frequency in the sample, this clone is medium-sized. Additional DNA sequences in this sample encode the identical CDR3. The chain links TRBV7-9 to TRBJ1-3; TRBD1 might be the D (5 bases). Germline CDR1 reads SEHNR; CDR2 reads FQNEAQ (reference sequence). Trimming stripped 3 bases from V and 4 bases from J, with 10 bases between. The CDR3 spans 14 residues. CDR3: CASSFRGAGNTIYF. The CDR3 coding sequence is TGTGCCAGCAGCTTCAGAGGGGCCGGAAACACCATATATTTT.

This chain links TRBV5-5 with TRBJ2-2; possibly TRBD1 for D (6 bases). Germline CDR1 is SGHKS and CDR2 is YYEKEE (reference sequence). The CDR3 is 16 residues long. Deletions cut 4 bases from V and 2 bases from J, with 15 bases between. The CDR3 is CASSRDDRRNTGELFF. As DNA, the CDR3 is TGTGCCAGCAGCCGAGATGACAGGCGAAACACCGGGGAGCTGTTTTTT.

The chain links TRBV19 to TRBJ1-3; no clear D. Germline lookup yields CDR1 LNHDA and CDR2 SQIVND (reference sequence). The CDR3 contains 17 residues. V lost 1 base to trimming and J lost 0 bases, with 13 bases between them. The CDR3 sequence is CASSIVSGIASGNTIYF. The CDR3 region has the DNA TGTGCCAGTAGTATAGTTTCAGGTATTGCCTCTGGAAACACCATATATTTT.

The chain joins TRBV10-1 to TRBJ1-1; tentatively, D is TRBD1 (5 bases). The CDR3 extends over 13 amino acids. CDR1 WNHNN and CDR2 SYGVQD come from the germline V gene (reference sequence). Trimming stripped 0 bases from V and 8 bases from J, with 10 bases between. The CDR3 here is CASSESREGEAFF. Here the CDR3 DNA reads TGCGCCAGCAGTGAGTCGAGAGAGGGGGAAGCTTTCTTT.

This chain connects TRBV5-1 to TRBJ1-2; D not resolved. The CDR3 is made up of 12 amino acids. Germline CDR1 is SGHRS and CDR2 is YFSETQ. The ends were cut back, 5 bases at V and 3 bases at J, with 8 bases in the middle. CDR3 in amino acids: CASSSYDYGYTF. CDR3 nucleotides: TGCGCCAGCAGTTCTTATGACTATGGCTACACCTTC. Variable domain in full (rest from reference TRBV5-1 and TRBJ1-2): KAGVTQTPRYLIKTRGQQVTLSCSPISGHRSVSWYQQTPGQGLQFLFEYFSETQRNKGNFPGRFSGRQFSNSRSEMNVSTLELGDSALYLCASSSYDYGYTFGSGTRLTVV.

The rearrangement uses TRBV2 and TRBJ2-7; tentatively, D is TRBD2 (6 bases). CDR3 length: 13 residues. CDR1 is SNHLY and CDR2 is FYNNEI in the germline V gene. Between the trimmed V and J ends, which lost 10 bases and 2 bases, there was a span of 15 bases. CDR3 nucleotides: TGTGCCATCCGGGACTTAGTCACCTACGAGCAGTACTTC. Protein product: CAIRDLVTYEQYF.

In its sample, this clone was seen once. This rearrangement joins TRBV4-1 to TRBJ1-1; no reliable D call. The germline CDR1 and CDR2 sequences are MGHRA and YSYEKL. The length of the CDR3 is 15 residues. V was shortened by 1 base and J by 7 bases, with 16 bases between the two germline ends. The CDR3 DNA reads as TGCGCCAGCAGCCAAGTGGGAGGCGAGAGGCTTGAAGCTTTCTTT. Translated, it gives CASSQVGGERLEAFF.

This clone was found a few times. This chain uses TRBV6-5 with TRBJ1-4, with D possibly matching TRBD1 (5 bases). CDR3 length: 13 amino acids. The V end lost 11 bases, the J end lost 8 bases, and 18 bases lay between the germline ends. Germline V gene sequence: CDR1 MNHEY, CDR2 SVGAGI. The CDR3 reads CASTRGEWEKLFF. CDR3 nucleotides: TGTGCCTCCACCCGGGGGGAGTGGGAAAAACTGTTTTTT.

The chain is built from TRBV30 and TRBJ2-1; TRBD2 matches 8 bases. Germline CDR1 is GTSNPN and CDR2 is SVGIG (reference sequence). The CDR3 length is 17 residues. V trimming: 1 base; J trimming: 1 base; junction bases outside the gene matches: 9. The CDR3 spells CAWSEAGGGRSYNEQFF. The CDR3, as DNA: TGTGCCTGGAGTGAGGCCGGGGGCGGGAGGTCCTACAATGAGCAGTTCTTC.

The J gene is TRBJ2-7, the V gene TRBV6-6; no clear D gene. The V gene lost 0 bases and the J gene lost 5 bases, with 11 bases spanning the gap. The CDR3 spans 14 residues. CDR1 MNHNY and CDR2 SVGAGI come from the germline V gene (reference sequence). CDR3 amino acids: CASSYSGRSDEQYF. CDR3 coding DNA: TGTGCCAGCAGTTACTCGGGCAGGTCCGACGAGCAGTACTTC.

The table lists this clone with a count of one. The chain employs TRBV9 and TRBJ2-4; 7 bases map to TRBD1. The V segment lost 4 bases and the J segment 0 bases; nucleotides outside the gene matches: 10. The CDR3 covers 17 residues. Per germline, CDR1 SGDLS and CDR2 YYNGEE. This chain's CDR3 is CASSPWDSSLAKNIQYF. The CDR3, as DNA: TGTGCCAGCAGCCCGTGGGACAGTTCTCTAGCCAAAAACATTCAGTACTTC.

The rearrangement uses TRBV5-6 and TRBJ1-6; TRBD1 might be the D (6 bases). Germline CDR1 reads SGHDT; CDR2 reads YYEEEE. The germline V and J ends were trimmed by 2 bases and 5 bases, with 14 bases remaining between them. There are 16 residues in the CDR3. CDR3 nucleotides: TGTGCCAGCAGCTTACAGGGACTCGGGGATAATTCACCCCTCCACTTT. Amino acid sequence: CASSLQGLGDNSPLHF.

V is TRBV19 and J is TRBJ2-1; 10 positions agree with TRBD2. The germline CDR1 and CDR2 sequences are LNHDA and SQIVND (reference sequence). CDR3 length: 15 amino acids. Losses at the gene ends were 3 bases for V and 8 bases for J; bases not matched to a gene: 7. Written as DNA, the CDR3 is TGTGCCAGTAGTATCTCCAGCGGGGGGGCCTATGAGCAGTTCTTC. Its protein product is CASSISSGGAYEQFF.

The chain recombines TRBV2 with TRBJ2-3; TRBD2 is a possible D gene (7 bases). Germline CDR1 and CDR2: SNHLY and FYNNEI. The CDR3 totals 15 residues. V was shortened by 2 bases and J by 1 base, with 10 bases between the two germline ends. CDR3 nucleotides: TGTGCCAGCAGTGAACGGGGGGCCCGCACAGATACGCAGTATTTT. This gives the protein CASSERGARTDTQYF.

In the case of this clone: At one of its ends the junction is not consistent with the germline gene, which may arise from a read error. V is TRBV7-9 and J is TRBJ2-2, with D perhaps being TRBD1 or TRBD2 (5 bases each). Germline loops: CDR1 SEHNR, CDR2 FQNEAQ (reference sequence). The CDR3 consists of 16 residues. This chain's CDR3 is CASSLGVAGTTGELVF. The CDR3 bases are TGTGCCAGCAGCCTAGGGGTGGCAGGGACCACCGGGGAGCTGGTTTTT.

This CDR3 reads CASSRTKGWDQPQHF. For the CDR3, the DNA is TGTGCCAGCAGCCGCACGAAGGGGTGGGATCAGCCCCAGCATTTT. This chain uses TRBV5-6 with TRBJ1-5; TRBD1 might be the D (5 bases). CDR3 length: 15 residues. Germline CDR1 reads SGHDT; CDR2 reads YYEEEE. V was clipped by 4 bases and J by 5 bases, with 16 bases between them.

The chain recombines TRBV5-5 with TRBJ1-2; D is ambiguous. The CDR3 contains 15 residues. The V end was cut by 0 bases, the J end by 1 base, with 10 bases between. The germline gives CDR1 SGHKS, CDR2 YYEKEE (reference sequence). The CDR3 coding sequence is TGTGCCAGCAGCTTGGGGCCGGAGTTTAACTATGGCTACACCTTC. Its translation: CASSLGPEFNYGYTF.

This chain uses TRBV19 with TRBJ2-7; the D gene is possibly TRBD1 (6 bases). Looked up from germline, CDR1 is LNHDA and CDR2 is SQIVND (reference sequence). The CDR3 consists of 15 residues. Trimming shortened V by 6 bases and J by 4 bases, and 19 bases separated the two germline ends. CDR3: CASSLWGPGNYEQYF. The DNA of the CDR3 is TGTGCCAGTAGCCTATGGGGGCCAGGGAATTACGAGCAGTACTTC. Supplemented by reference TRBV19 and TRBJ2-7, the full variable domain reads DGGITQSPKYLFRKEGQNVTLSCEQNLNHDAMYWYRQDPGQGLRLIYYSQIVNDFQKGDIAEGYSVSREKKESFPLTVTSAQKNPTAFYLCASSLWGPGNYEQYFGPGTRLTVT.

This chain joins TRBV28 and TRBJ1-5; D is possibly TRBD1 or TRBD2 (5 bases each). With the DNA end fitting TRBJ2-3 better, the J assignment may be wrong. CDR3 length equals 14 residues. Germline lookup yields CDR1 MDHEN and CDR2 SYDVKM. The DNA for the CDR3 is TGTGCCAGCAGTCCCGGGACCGCGTGGGATCCCCAGTATTTT. Protein sequence: CASSPGTAWDPQYF.

The CDR3 is CASSRWTSGGLLIGETQYF. The DNA of the CDR3 is TGTGCCAGCAGTCGTTGGACTAGCGGGGGGCTTCTAATAGGGGAGACCCAGTACTTC. The chain carries TRBV6-6 and TRBJ2-5; 14 bases line up with TRBD2. This CDR3 is built from 19 residues. Per the germline V gene, CDR1 is MNHNY and CDR2 is SVGAGI (reference sequence). The ends lost 5 bases at V and 5 bases at J; junction bases unmatched: 16.